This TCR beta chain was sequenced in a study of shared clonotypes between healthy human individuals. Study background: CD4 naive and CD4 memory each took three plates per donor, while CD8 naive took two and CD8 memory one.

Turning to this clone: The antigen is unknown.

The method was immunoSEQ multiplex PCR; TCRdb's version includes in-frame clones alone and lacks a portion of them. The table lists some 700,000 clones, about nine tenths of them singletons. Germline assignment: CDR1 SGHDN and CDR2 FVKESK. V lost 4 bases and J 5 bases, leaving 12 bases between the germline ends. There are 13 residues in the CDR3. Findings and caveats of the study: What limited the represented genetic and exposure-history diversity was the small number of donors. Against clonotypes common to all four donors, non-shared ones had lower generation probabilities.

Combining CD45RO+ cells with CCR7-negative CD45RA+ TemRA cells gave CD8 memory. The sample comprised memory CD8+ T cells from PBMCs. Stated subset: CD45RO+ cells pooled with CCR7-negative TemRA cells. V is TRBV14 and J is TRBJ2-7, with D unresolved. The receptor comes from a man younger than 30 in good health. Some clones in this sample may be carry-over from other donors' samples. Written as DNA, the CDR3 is TGTGCCAGCAGCCCCGGGCGTGGGGACGAGCAGTACTTC. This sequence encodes CASSPGRGDEQYF. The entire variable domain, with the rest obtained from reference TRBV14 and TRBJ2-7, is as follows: EAGVTQFPSHSVIEKGQTVTLRCDPISGHDNLYWYRRVMGKEIKFLLHFVKESKQDESGMPNNRFLAERTGGTYSTLKVQPAELEDSGVYFCASSPGRGDEQYFGPGTRLTVT.